Below are 26 T cell receptor beta chains sequenced from a single sample in a study of OX40 agonist ivuxolimab in advanced cancers. Sequenced by immunoSEQ multiplex PCR; TCRdb stores in-frame clones only, minus some. The sample holds 78,000 or so clones, roughly nine tenths seen once. Sequences were derived from CD4+ or CD8+ T cells sorted from blood, sampled in a trial of the OX40 agonist ivuxolimab. Receptors were obtained from an adult with an advanced solid tumor such as melanoma, head and neck, liver or kidney cancer.

This chain connects TRBV27 to TRBJ1-1, with TRBD1 as a possible D gene (6 bases). Germline CDR1 reads MNHEY; CDR2 reads SMNVEV (reference sequence). This CDR3 contains 15 residues. V lost 7 bases and J lost 4, with 19 bases in between. The CDR3 protein is CASISNQGWSTEAFF. The CDR3 DNA follows: TGTGCCAGCATCTCGAACCAGGGGTGGAGCACTGAAGCTTTCTTT.

The genes are TRBV15 and TRBJ2-7; 8 nucleotides line up with TRBD1. Trimming took 2 bases from V and 1 from J; bases not matched to a gene: 1. The CDR3 runs to 14 residues. Germline V gives CDR1 LNHNV, CDR2 YYDKDF (reference sequence). The CDR3 coding sequence is TGTGCCACCAGCAGACAGGGGGCTTCCTACGAGCAGTACTTC. Amino acids: CATSRQGASYEQYF.

This clone was seen once. The rearrangement joins TRBV6-5 to TRBJ2-7, with 8 bases lining up with TRBD2. Trimming took 9 bases from V and 6 from J; bases not matched to a gene: 7. CDR1 is MNHEY and CDR2 is SVGAGI in the germline V gene. The CDR3 has 12 residues. The CDR3 protein is CASSRGGLEQYF. The CDR3 region has the DNA TGTGCCAGTTCCCGGGGGGGGCTCGAGCAGTACTTC.

The CDR3 region is CASRRGGAFYEQYF. The CDR3 DNA is TGTGCCAGCAGGCGCGGGGGGGCCTTCTACGAGCAGTACTTC. This chain uses TRBV7-2 with TRBJ2-7, with 9 bases fitting TRBD2. Losses at the gene ends were 6 bases for V and 3 bases for J; bases not matched to a gene: 6. The CDR3 covers 14 residues. Per the germline V gene, CDR1 is SGHTA and CDR2 is FQGNSA.

This chain joins TRBV6-6 and TRBJ2-2; 7 bases line up with TRBD1. This CDR3 comprises 15 residues. Germline V lookup: CDR1 MNHNY, CDR2 SVGAGI (reference sequence). The J segment lost 4 bases and the V segment lost 2 bases, leaving 4 bases of the junction unmatched. This CDR3 is CASSYARGTTGELFF. The DNA of the CDR3 is TGTGCCAGCAGTTACGCCAGGGGGACCACCGGGGAGCTGTTTTTT.

The chain recombines TRBV28 with TRBJ1-2, with D hard to call. CDR3 size: 15 residues. Germline V gives CDR1 MDHEN, CDR2 SYDVKM. V lost 2 bases and J 4 bases, leaving 14 bases between the germline ends. CDR3 amino acids: CASSLASPRFYGYTF. CDR3 sequence (DNA): TGTGCCAGCAGTTTAGCGTCCCCGAGATTCTATGGCTACACCTTC.

J is TRBJ2-3 and V is TRBV2, with 12 bases lining up with TRBD2. The germline CDR1 and CDR2 sequences are SNHLY and FYNNEI. V shed 4 bases, J shed 0 bases, and the junction held 20 bases outside the gene matches. This CDR3 spans 22 amino acids. Here the CDR3 DNA reads TGTGCCAGCAGTGTCTTGCAGATCTGGACTCCCGGGACTAGCGGGAGCACAGATACGCAGTATTTT. Translating it yields CASSVLQIWTPGTSGSTDTQYF.

The rearrangement joins TRBV27 to TRBJ1-5; D unclear. V lost 2 bases and J lost 4, with 18 bases in between. The CDR3 has 17 residues. CDR1 and CDR2 from the germline V gene are MNHEY and SMNVEV (reference sequence). CDR3 amino acids: CASSLSPLEGSNQPQHF. DNA for the CDR3: TGTGCCAGCAGTTTAAGCCCACTGGAGGGATCAAATCAGCCCCAGCATTTT.

The chain employs TRBV25-1 and TRBJ1-6; D is uncertain. Germline CDR1 MGHDK, CDR2 SYGVNS. Trimming cost V 0 bases and J 17 bases, with 11 bases left between them. The CDR3 has 12 amino acids. This CDR3 reads CASSEYNSLIHF. The CDR3 bases are TGTGCCAGCAGTGAATATAATAGTTTAATCCACTTT.

The chain carries TRBV7-2 and TRBJ1-3, with unresolved D. Looked up from germline, CDR1 is SGHTA and CDR2 is FQGNSA. The CDR3 has 15 amino acids. Trimming stripped 1 base from V and 0 bases from J, with 7 bases between. CDR3 in amino acids: CASSLGGSSGNTIYF. The CDR3 bases are TGTGCCAGCAGCTTAGGTGGCAGCTCTGGAAACACCATATATTTT. The whole variable domain, remainder taken from reference TRBV7-2 and TRBJ1-3, is GAGVSQSPSNKVTEKGKDVELRCDPISGHTALYWYRQSLGQGLEFLIYFQGNSAPDKSGLPSDRFSAERTGGSVSTLTIQRTQQEDSAVYLCASSLGGSSGNTIYFGEGSWLTVV.

This clone has just a few counts. The gene calls are TRBV5-6 and TRBJ1-5, with D unclear. From germline, CDR1 is SGHDT and CDR2 YYEEEE. CDR3 length equals 15 residues. The germline V and J ends were trimmed by 4 bases and 4 bases, with 15 bases remaining between them. CDR3 sequence (DNA): TGTGCCAGCAGCGGGAGGAGTCAACTTAATCAGCCCCAGCATTTT. As protein: CASSGRSQLNQPQHF.

This chain uses TRBV18 with TRBJ2-1; 7 bases map to TRBD2. From germline, CDR1 is KGHSH and CDR2 LQKENI. After removal of 1 base from V and 0 bases from J, the junction contained 6 bases not matched to a gene. There are 17 residues in the CDR3. This chain's CDR3 is CASSPLRDYSSYNEQFF. CDR3 coding DNA: TGTGCCAGCTCACCACTACGGGACTACAGCTCCTACAATGAGCAGTTCTTC.

This chain connects TRBV5-4 to TRBJ1-3; D is unresolved. Germline-derived CDR1 and CDR2 are SGHNT and YYREEE (reference sequence). The CDR3 spans 14 residues. Trimming removed 10 bases at V and 0 bases at J, with 14 bases between. This chain's CDR3 is CACKGELSGNTIYF. Written as DNA, the CDR3 is TGTGCCTGCAAGGGCGAACTCTCTGGAAACACCATATATTTT.

The chain combines TRBV7-2 with TRBJ1-2; no firm D call. CDR1 is SGHTA, CDR2 FQGNSA, per germline. The CDR3 extends over 13 amino acids. Trimming removed 1 base at V and 4 bases at J, with 7 bases between. CDR3 sequence (DNA): TGTGCCAGCAGCTTAGGGGTTGGCTATGGCTACACCTTC. Translated, it gives CASSLGVGYGYTF.

CDR3 amino acids: CASSLRSNTNYGYTF. The CDR3, as DNA: TGTGCCAGCAGCCTCCGGTCGAATACCAACTATGGCTACACCTTC. This chain uses TRBV7-6 with TRBJ1-2; no definite D call. Germline values: CDR1 SGHVS, CDR2 FNYEAQ. V was cut by 5 bases and J by 2 bases, with 15 bases left in between. The length of the CDR3 is 15 residues. The full variable domain, completed using reference TRBV7-6 and TRBJ1-2, is GAGVSQSPRYKVTKRGQDVALRCDPISGHVSLYWYRQALGQGPEFLTYFNYEAQQDKSGLPNDRFSAERPEGSISTLTIQRTEQRDSAMYRCASSLRSNTNYGYTFGSGTRLTVV.

The chain is built from TRBV6-5 and TRBJ2-5; either TRBD1 or TRBD2 may supply D (5 bases each). Germline lookup yields CDR1 MNHEY and CDR2 SVGAGI. Deletions cut 4 bases from V and 5 bases from J, with 17 bases between. The CDR3 runs 15 residues. The CDR3 bases are TGTGCCAGCAGTTCCCGAGGGGCCCCGGGGGAGACCCAGTACTTC. Protein: CASSSRGAPGETQYF.

This clone was seen only once. At one end the junction does not follow the germline gene, possibly because of a read error. V and J are TRBV7-9 and TRBJ1-1; 8 bases are shared with TRBD1. Germline lookup yields CDR1 SEHNR and CDR2 FQNEAQ (reference sequence). CDR3 size: 14 residues. The CDR3 DNA is TGTGCCAGCAGCTTGGGACAGGTGAACACTAAAGCTTTCTTT. The encoded protein is CASSLGQVNTKAFF.

This chain connects TRBV5-6 to TRBJ2-7; perhaps TRBD2 as D (5 bases). Trimming stripped 4 bases from V and 5 bases from J, with 16 bases between. CDR1 SGHDT and CDR2 YYEEEE come from the germline V gene. This CDR3 region has 14 residues. DNA for the CDR3: TGTGCCAGCAGCCCGGACCCATTGGGAGACGAGCAGTACTTC. Translated: CASSPDPLGDEQYF.

The gene calls are TRBV12-2 and TRBJ2-5; TRBD1 is taken as the D call from the table, unchecked against the DNA. TRBV12-2 is classified as a pseudogene. The CDR3 runs to 17 residues. CDR3 in amino acids: CASRLATAPQGQETQYF. The CDR3 bases are TGTGCAAGTCGCTTAGCGACCGCACCACAGGGGCAAGAGACCCAGTACTTC.

The chain couples TRBV20-1 to TRBJ2-1; TRBD2 might be the D (6 bases). Germline CDR1 is DFQATT and CDR2 is SNEGSKA (reference sequence). The CDR3 extends over 10 amino acids. CDR3 protein: CSPRRDEQFF. DNA of the CDR3: TGCAGCCCTAGGAGGGATGAGCAGTTCTTC.

V is TRBV5-4 and J is TRBJ1-4; 7 positions match TRBD1. CDR1 and CDR2 (germline): SGHNT, YYREEE (reference sequence). V dropped 4 bases and J dropped 8; count of bases not matched to a gene: 11. This CDR3 is 15 amino acids long. The DNA of the CDR3 is TGTGCCAGCAGCCCACAGGGGAGGGAGCAGGAAAAACTGTTTTTT. Protein: CASSPQGREQEKLFF.

J is TRBJ1-4 and V is TRBV7-8; D remains ambiguous. The germline gives CDR1 SGHVS, CDR2 FQNEAQ. The CDR3 is 14 amino acids. V gave up 4 bases and J gave up 6 bases, with 12 bases separating them. The CDR3: CASSYGRADEKLFF. CDR3 nucleotides: TGTGCCAGCAGCTACGGCCGGGCTGATGAAAAACTGTTTTTT.

This chain connects TRBV10-3 to TRBJ1-3; the match to TRBD1 covers 7 bases. J was trimmed by 0 bases and V by 6 bases; bases with no gene match: 8. CDR1 and CDR2 (germline): ENHRY, SYGVKD. The CDR3 loop spans 16 amino acids. The CDR3 DNA follows: TGTGCCATCAGCGGGACAGAGGACAGCTCTGGAAACACCATATATTTT. Its protein product is CAISGTEDSSGNTIYF.

The chain couples TRBV15 to TRBJ2-3; D may match TRBD1 or TRBD2 (5 bases each). Trimming left V 0 bases short and J 5 bases short, with 12 bases between. Germline CDR1 and CDR2: LNHNV and YYDKDF (reference sequence). The CDR3 is made up of 15 amino acids. The CDR3 loop is CATSRDGTGVDTQYF. In DNA form, the CDR3 reads TGTGCCACCAGCAGAGATGGGACCGGGGTAGATACGCAGTATTTT.

The chain uses TRBV5-1 and TRBJ2-3, with D perhaps given as TRBD1 or TRBD2 (6 bases each). The CDR3 spans 15 residues. V shed 2 bases and J shed 0 bases, with 10 bases lying between them. The germline CDR1 and CDR2 sequences are SGHRS and YFSETQ. CDR3 DNA: TGCGCCAGCAGCTTAGGGGGGAGAAGCACAGATACGCAGTATTTT. Protein: CASSLGGRSTDTQYF.

The rearrangement uses TRBV30 and TRBJ2-1, with D possibly matching TRBD1 (5 bases). V was cut by 2 bases and J by 7 bases, with 15 bases left in between. Germline V gene lookup returns CDR1 GTSNPN and CDR2 SVGIG (reference sequence). This CDR3 is built from 14 residues. The CDR3 here is CAWSIQGGANEQFF. In DNA form, the CDR3 reads TGTGCCTGGAGTATCCAGGGTGGTGCAAATGAGCAGTTCTTC.